The clone carrying this T cell receptor (beta chain) was detected only a few times. Its antigen is not known. Described treatment: roughly 11-day PBMC culture with coronavirus spike peptide pools or control peptides (ViraFEST assay). Germline-derived CDR1 and CDR2 are SGHDT and YYEEEE. The CDR3 runs to 13 residues. V lost 0 bases, J lost 6 bases, and 6 bases lay in between. This entry comes from a study of vaccination and CD4 T cells after COVID-19. Study information: It was a median roughly 100 days after diagnosis, with a range of 35 to 161, that post-COVID samples were drawn. A CEFX pool, an HIV-1 Nef pool, or no peptide went to control cultures.

Cultured CD4+ T-cell DNA underwent Oncomine TCR Beta short-read sequencing. MiXCR, applied by TCRdb to the PCR reads, yields one record per CDR3 protein. The table records around 22,000 distinct CDR3 sequences, approximately 30% of them present only once. Study outcomes and limitations: The median proportion of reactive clones detected only post-vaccination in convalescent patients was over 65%. 304 of 307 vaccine-specific clones from convalescent patients were spike mono-reactive.

This receptor was obtained from a human donor with COVID-19. Specimen: cultured CD4+ T cells from blood. The V call is TRBV5-6, the J call TRBJ2-2; D uncertain. The CDR3 sequence is CASSLASPGELFF. The CDR3 DNA follows: TGTGCCAGCAGCTTGGCTAGTCCCGGGGAGCTGTTTTTT.